This TCR beta chain was obtained from a study of OX40 agonist ivuxolimab in advanced cancers. Profiling relied on immunoSEQ multiplex PCR, and the TCRdb table lists in-frame clones only, not all of them. The repertoire holds tens of thousands of clones, with approximately 82% as singletons. The CDR3 spans 15 residues. V was pared by 9 bases and J by 4 bases, with 16 bases between. From germline, CDR1 is LGHNT and CDR2 FRNRAP. The receptor comes from an adult with an advanced solid tumor such as melanoma, head and neck, liver or kidney cancer. This chain joins TRBV12-5 and TRBJ2-6; D ambiguous. The source material was CD4+ or CD8+ T cells sorted from blood, sampled in a trial of the OX40 agonist ivuxolimab. The CDR3 nucleotides are TGTGCTAGCTCAGACCTTTACGGCGGGGCCAACGTCCTGACTTTC. Translated, it gives CASSDLYGGANVLTF. The whole variable domain, filled in from reference TRBV12-5 and TRBJ2-6, reads DARVTQTPRHKVTEMGQEVTMRCQPILGHNTVFWYRQTMMQGLELLAYFRNRAPLDDSGMPKDRFSAEMPDATLATLKIQPSEPRDSAVYFCASSDLYGGANVLTFGAGSRLTVL.